This paragraph reports one T cell receptor (beta chain). As yet, its antigen is unknown. Assay runs were performed at deep level. The table came from immunoSEQ multiplex PCR; TCRdb's copy has only in-frame clones and leaves some out. Of roughly 1,800,000 clones in the sample, about 95% are singletons; the top ten hold roughly 1%. V dropped 0 bases and J dropped 1 base, with 10 bases sitting between them. CDR1 and CDR2 from the germline V gene are SNHLY and FYNNEI. The CDR3 loop spans 15 amino acids. CD45RO negativity and positive selection for CCR7 defined naive CD8 cells, a population that excluded terminally differentiated effector memory CD45RA+ cells. There were only Caucasian adults among the donors, and all lived in Nashville, Tennessee. The data are from a study of shared clonotypes between healthy human individuals. Findings and limits, study-wide: Compared with memory subsets, naive subsets generally had larger estimated richness.

The clonotype originates from a man in his late teens or twenties in good health. This chain links TRBV2 with TRBJ2-7, with D maybe TRBD1 (5 bases). The sample comprised naive CD8+ T cells sorted from blood. The CDR3 DNA sequence: TGTGCCAGCAGTGAAGCGCGTGACAGTTCCTACGAGCAGTACTTC. It specifies CASSEARDSSYEQYF.